A selection of T cell receptor beta chains follows, all from one sample in a study of shared clonotypes between healthy human individuals. Using immunoSEQ multiplex PCR, the repertoire was profiled, and TCRdb retains in-frame clones only, with some absent. The table lists roughly 640,000 clones, approximately 97% of them singletons, with roughly 0.05% in the top ten. Sequenced material: naive CD4+ T cells sorted from blood. The source of these receptors is a woman aged 25 to 45 in good health. Both conserved end residues are part of each CDR3. A D gene is named only where the DNA matches it firmly. Clone size is not always given. Where it is, it says once, few, many or a class for expanded clones.

D gene	clone size	V gene	J gene	CDR3 protein	CDR3 DNA
TRBD1	.	TRBV5-4	TRBJ2-7	CASSPAGDRGHEQYF	TGTGCCAGCAGCCCCGCAGGGGACAGGGGCCACGAGCAGTACTTC
.	few	TRBV2	TRBJ1-1	CASGRRTPNTEAFF	TGTGCCAGCGGGCGACGGACACCGAACACTGAAGCTTTCTTT
TRBD2	.	TRBV7-2	TRBJ2-7	CASSLDGGLAGGEQYF	TGTGCCAGCAGCTTAGACGGAGGACTAGCGGGAGGTGAGCAGTACTTC
.	.	TRBV2	TRBJ1-1	CASSAGRGDSTEAFF	TGTGCCAGCAGTGCCGGCCGTGGAGACAGCACTGAAGCTTTCTTT
.	.	TRBV9	TRBJ2-5	CASSVSGRLQETQYF	TGTGCCAGCAGCGTGTCGGGTCGGCTCCAAGAGACCCAGTACTTC
.	.	TRBV21-1	TRBJ2-2	CASSPRPGTRLSLSGELFF	TGTGCCAGCAGCCCCCGACCCGGGACTAGGTTAAGCCTCAGCGGGGAGCTGTTTTTT
.	once	TRBV7-8	TRBJ2-7	CASSLDRKYEQYF	TGTGCCAGCAGCTTAGACAGGAAATACGAGCAGTACTTC
.	.	TRBV29-1	TRBJ2-3	CSVATRVTDTQYF	TGCAGCGTTGCTACGCGAGTCACAGATACGCAGTATTTT
TRBD1	.	TRBV5-6	TRBJ1-2	CASSGRGQGHYGYTF	TGTGCCAGCAGCGGGCGGGGACAGGGGCACTATGGCTACACCTTC
.	.	TRBV18	TRBJ2-3	CASSADSRDTQYF	TGTGCCAGCTCAGCAGACAGCAGGGATACGCAGTATTTT
TRBD1	.	TRBV6-6	TRBJ1-4	CASSRDRGNEKLFF	TGTGCCAGCAGCAGGGACAGGGGTAATGAAAAACTGTTTTTT
.	.	TRBV28	TRBJ2-7	CASSFQGGPDEQYF	TGTGCCAGCAGTTTCCAAGGAGGTCCGGACGAGCAGTACTTC
.	.	TRBV19	TRBJ1-5	CASSPQGFQPQHF	TGTGCCAGTAGTCCTCAGGGTTTTCAGCCCCAGCATTTT
TRBD2	.	TRBV5-4	TRBJ2-2	CASSLTSGRRYTGELFF	TGTGCCAGCAGCTTGACTAGCGGGAGACGTTACACCGGGGAGCTGTTTTTT
TRBD2	.	TRBV18	TRBJ2-2	CASSPSGRKDGELFF	TGTGCCAGCTCACCCAGCGGGAGAAAGGACGGGGAGCTGTTTTTT
TRBD2	.	TRBV28	TRBJ2-7	CASSLFLAGNYEQYF	TGTGCCAGCAGTTTATTTCTAGCGGGTAACTACGAGCAGTACTTC
.	.	TRBV7-9	TRBJ1-1	CASSLARPVMTEAFF	TGTGCCAGCAGCTTAGCGCGACCCGTGATGACTGAAGCTTTCTTT
TRBD1	once	TRBV27	TRBJ1-4	CASKGALGEKLFF	TGTGCCAGCAAGGGGGCCCTGGGGGAAAAACTGTTTTTT
.	.	TRBV6-5	TRBJ1-5	CASSYDSNQPQHF	TGTGCCAGCAGTTACGATAGCAATCAGCCCCAGCATTTT
.	.	TRBV12-2	TRBJ2-5	CASRFRQGGETQYF	TGTGCAAGTCGCTTCCGACAGGGTGGGGAGACCCAGTACTTC
.	.	TRBV2	TRBJ2-3	CASKRREARTDTQYF	TGTGCCAGCAAGCGTAGGGAGGCCCGCACAGATACGCAGTATTTT
.	.	TRBV15	TRBJ1-2	CATSRAGAGEYANYGYTF	TGTGCCACCAGCAGAGCTGGTGCAGGGGAGTACGCTAACTATGGCTACACCTTC
TRBD1	once	TRBV2	TRBJ2-5	CASSDRGGETQYF	TGTGCCAGCAGCGACAGGGGAGGTGAGACCCAGTACTTC
TRBD2	.	TRBV28	TRBJ2-7	CASSAPGLAGGPHEQYF	TGTGCCAGCAGTGCTCCGGGACTAGCGGGAGGGCCCCATGAGCAGTACTTC
.	.	TRBV5-1	TRBJ1-3	CASSVDVSSGNTIYF	TGCGCCAGCAGTGTGGACGTGAGCTCTGGAAACACCATATATTTT
TRBD2	.	TRBV6-6	TRBJ2-7	CASTRWAGEQYEQYF	TGTGCCAGCACCCGGTGGGCGGGGGAACAATACGAGCAGTACTTC
.	.	TRBV9	TRBJ1-5	CASSARTEDQPQHF	TGTGCCAGCAGCGCCCGGACCGAAGATCAGCCCCAGCATTTT
TRBD2	.	TRBV5-1	TRBJ2-2	CASSAWTSDNTGELFF	TGCGCCAGCAGCGCCTGGACTAGCGACAACACCGGGGAGCTGTTTTTT
TRBD2	once	TRBV4-1	TRBJ2-7	CASSQRTSGSYEQYF	TGCGCCAGCAGCCAGAGGACTAGCGGGAGTTACGAGCAGTACTTC
TRBD2	.	TRBV6-5	TRBJ2-1	CASKGLAGRNEQFF	TGTGCCAGCAAGGGACTAGCGGGAAGAAATGAGCAGTTCTTC
.	.	TRBV5-5	TRBJ1-5	CASSERGENPLEPQHF	TGTGCCAGCAGCGAAAGGGGAGAGAATCCTCTAGAGCCCCAGCATTTT
.	once	TRBV25-1	TRBJ2-7	CASSPYGQGIHEQYF	TGTGCCAGCAGCCCCTACGGGCAGGGGATCCACGAGCAGTACTTC
.	.	TRBV5-1	TRBJ2-5	CASSSQSGETQYF	TGCGCCAGCAGCTCCCAGAGTGGGGAGACCCAGTACTTC
TRBD2	.	TRBV11-2	TRBJ2-7	CASSQSGTSSYEQYF	TGTGCCAGCAGCCAATCCGGGACTAGTTCCTACGAGCAGTACTTC
.	.	TRBV6-1	TRBJ2-5	CASRTGTTQETQYF	TGTGCCAGCAGGACCGGGACAACCCAAGAGACCCAGTACTTC
TRBD2	.	TRBV5-1	TRBJ2-3	CASSSSGYTDTQYF	TGCGCCAGCAGTTCTAGCGGGTACACAGATACGCAGTATTTT
TRBD1	.	TRBV7-9	TRBJ2-7	CASSLVGTGRYEQYF	TGTGCCAGCAGCTTAGTGGGGACAGGCCGCTACGAGCAGTACTTC
.	.	TRBV7-9	TRBJ2-3	CASSLLTSTDTQYF	TGTGCCAGCAGCTTATTAACTAGCACAGATACGCAGTATTTT
TRBD1	once	TRBV27	TRBJ2-7	CASRGTGDHEQYF	TGTGCCAGCAGGGGGACAGGGGACCACGAGCAGTACTTC
TRBD1	.	TRBV2	TRBJ1-6	CASRRGTGGNSPLHF	TGTGCCAGCCGAAGGGGAACAGGGGGTAATTCACCCCTCCACTTT
.	.	TRBV9	TRBJ2-7	CASSASPEGSYEQYF	TGTGCCAGCAGCGCGTCCCCGGAGGGCTCCTACGAGCAGTACTTC